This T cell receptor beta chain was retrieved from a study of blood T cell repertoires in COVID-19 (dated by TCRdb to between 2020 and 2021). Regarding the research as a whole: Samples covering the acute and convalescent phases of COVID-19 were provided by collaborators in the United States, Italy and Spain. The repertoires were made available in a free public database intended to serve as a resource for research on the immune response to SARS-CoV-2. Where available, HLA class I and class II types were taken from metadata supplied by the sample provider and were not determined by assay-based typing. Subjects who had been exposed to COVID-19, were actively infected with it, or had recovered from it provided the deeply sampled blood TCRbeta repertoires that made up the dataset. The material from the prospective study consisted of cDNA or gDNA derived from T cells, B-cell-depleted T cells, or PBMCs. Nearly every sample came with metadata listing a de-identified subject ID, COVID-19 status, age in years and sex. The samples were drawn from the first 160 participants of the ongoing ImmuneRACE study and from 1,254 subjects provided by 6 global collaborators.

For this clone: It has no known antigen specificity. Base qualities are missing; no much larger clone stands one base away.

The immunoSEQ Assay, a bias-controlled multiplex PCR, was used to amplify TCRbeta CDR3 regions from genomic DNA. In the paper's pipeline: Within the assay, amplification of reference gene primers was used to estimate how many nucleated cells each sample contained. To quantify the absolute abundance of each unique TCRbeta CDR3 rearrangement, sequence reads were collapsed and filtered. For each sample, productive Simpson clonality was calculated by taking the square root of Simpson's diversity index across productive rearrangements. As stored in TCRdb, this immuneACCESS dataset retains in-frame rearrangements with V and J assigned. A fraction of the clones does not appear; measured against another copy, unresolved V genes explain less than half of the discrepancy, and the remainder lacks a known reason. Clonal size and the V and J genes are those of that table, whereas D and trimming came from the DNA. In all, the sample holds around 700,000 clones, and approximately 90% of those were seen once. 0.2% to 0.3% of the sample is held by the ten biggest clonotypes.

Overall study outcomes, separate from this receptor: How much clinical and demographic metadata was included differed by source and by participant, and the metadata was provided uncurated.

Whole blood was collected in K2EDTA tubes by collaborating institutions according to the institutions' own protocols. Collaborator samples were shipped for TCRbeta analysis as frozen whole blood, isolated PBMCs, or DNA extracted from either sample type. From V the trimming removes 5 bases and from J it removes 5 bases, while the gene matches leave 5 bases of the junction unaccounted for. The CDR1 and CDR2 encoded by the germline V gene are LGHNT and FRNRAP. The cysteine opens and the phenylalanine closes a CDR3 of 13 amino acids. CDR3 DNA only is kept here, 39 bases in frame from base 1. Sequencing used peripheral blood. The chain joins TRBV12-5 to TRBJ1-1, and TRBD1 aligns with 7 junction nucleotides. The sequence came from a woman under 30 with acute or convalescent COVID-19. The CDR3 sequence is CASGVGQDTEAFF. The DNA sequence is TGTGCTAGTGGTGTTGGACAGGATACTGAAGCTTTCTTT. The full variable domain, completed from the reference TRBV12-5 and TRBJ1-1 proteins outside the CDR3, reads DARVTQTPRHKVTEMGQEVTMRCQPILGHNTVFWYRQTMMQGLELLAYFRNRAPLDDSGMPKDRFSAEMPDATLATLKIQPSEPRDSAVYFCASGVGQDTEAFFGQGTRLTVV.